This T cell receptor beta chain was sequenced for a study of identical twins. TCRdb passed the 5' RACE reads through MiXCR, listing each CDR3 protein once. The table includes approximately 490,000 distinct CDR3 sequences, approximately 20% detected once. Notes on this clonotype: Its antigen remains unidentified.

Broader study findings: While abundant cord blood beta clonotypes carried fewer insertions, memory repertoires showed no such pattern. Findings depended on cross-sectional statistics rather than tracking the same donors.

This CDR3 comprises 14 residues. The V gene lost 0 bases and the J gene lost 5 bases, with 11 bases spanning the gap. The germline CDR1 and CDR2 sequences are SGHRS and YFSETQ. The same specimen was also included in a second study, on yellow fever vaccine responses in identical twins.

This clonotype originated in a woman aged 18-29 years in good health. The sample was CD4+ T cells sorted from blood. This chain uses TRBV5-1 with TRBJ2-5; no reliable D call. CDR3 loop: CASSLDPFLETQYF. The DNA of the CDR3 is TGCGCCAGCAGCTTGGATCCTTTCCTGGAGACCCAGTACTTC. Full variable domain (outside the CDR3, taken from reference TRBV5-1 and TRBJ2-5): KAGVTQTPRYLIKTRGQQVTLSCSPISGHRSVSWYQQTPGQGLQFLFEYFSETQRNKGNFPGRFSGRQFSNSRSEMNVSTLELGDSALYLCASSLDPFLETQYFGPGTRLLVL.